This TCR beta chain was identified during a study of blood T cell repertoires in COVID-19. Overall study: The United States, Italy and Spain were the sources of the acute and convalescent COVID-19 samples. T cells, B-cell-depleted T cells, or PBMCs provided the cDNA or gDNA that served as material.

The germline V and J ends were trimmed by 5 bases and 3 bases, with 7 bases remaining between them. CDR3 length equals 12 residues. From germline, CDR1 is WSHSY and CDR2 SAAADI. Original methodology: Reference gene primer amplification yielded estimated nucleated cell counts. Repertoires were generated with immunoSEQ multiplex PCR, while TCRdb's copy carries only in-frame clones and drops some. Clonal size and the V and J genes are those of that table, whereas D and trimming came from the DNA. The sample has 72,000 or so clones, around 82% seen once. The sequenced sample consisted of peripheral blood. This chain joins TRBV10-2 and TRBJ1-1, with D perhaps TRBD1 (6 bases). The clonotype was recovered from a man at least 80 years old with active COVID-19. This CDR3 is CASSTGYTEAFF. In DNA, the CDR3 is TGCGCCAGCAGTACAGGGTACACTGAAGCTTTCTTT.